A single T cell receptor (beta chain) is shown here with its context. It has no known antigen specificity. Base qualities were left out, and no much larger clone turns up one base away. Using the deep immunoSEQ assay, TCR CDR3 regions were amplified from genomic DNA by multiplex PCR. For each cell subset, the extracted genomic DNA was distributed evenly across all wells of several immunoSEQ 96-well plates, and each plate served as one replicate. Each replicate PCR for sorted subsets received about 180 ng genomic DNA, equal to roughly 30,000 T cell genomes. Purified libraries were measured with a Qubit 3.0 fluorometer, size-checked on a Bioanalyzer 2100, and measured again with the KAPA Library Quantification kit. Every immunoSEQ 96-well plate was sequenced on a separate single-read 150-cycle Illumina NextSeq 550 flow cell. The study's own analysis went as follows. Because the immunoSEQ output included only junctional sequences and no quality scores, the filtering could not be the same as the filtering used for full-length reads. To assign V/J genes and CDR3, sequences were annotated against IMGT germline references using PyIR, a Python wrapper for IgBLAST v1.9. Any read was removed if the V/J assignment was weak (E-value above 1e-6), the CDR3 was missing, or the read contained stop codons, out-of-frame junctions, or ambiguous translated residues. V3J clonotypes were defined as sequences sharing the same inferred V gene, J gene, and CDR3 amino acid sequence. To compute the percentage overlap between repertoires, the number of shared unique clonotypes was divided by the size of the smaller repertoire. Richness of each repertoire was evaluated using RTK rarefaction, the Chao1 estimator, and Recon v2.1 estimates of unobserved clonotypes. For all TCRbeta clonotypes obtained by the gDNA method from a few donors, generation probabilities were computed with OLGA. The clones in this table, taken by TCRdb from immuneACCESS, are in-frame only. Not every clone is retained; where verified, under half of the shortfall comes from an unresolved V gene, and the cause of the rest is unknown. The V and J calls and the clone size are those of that table, but D and trimming were determined from the DNA. For this sample there are about 1.5 million clones; about 96% appear just once. The top ten constitute over 1% of the sample.

The germline V gene yields SGHAT for CDR1 and FQNNGV for CDR2. For this chain, trimming is 5 bases at the V end and 4 bases at the J end, and the number of junction bases without a gene match is 5. Including the terminal cysteine and phenylalanine, the CDR3 comprises 15 residues. Only the CDR3 DNA is retained, 45 bases long and in frame from the first base. Donors were healthy HIV-negative adults with no recently reported acute infections or vaccinations. Every donor was a Caucasian adult living in Nashville, Tennessee, USA. CD4+ T cells were enriched by magnetic negative selection; naive cells were then positively selected on CD45RA, and the negative fraction formed the memory subset. Blood was obtained by leukapheresis, after which PBMCs were separated by Ficoll-Histopaque density gradient centrifugation and cryopreserved in liquid nitrogen vapor phase. Analytical flow cytometry was used to check the purity and quantity of every magnetically sorted T cell population. Genomic DNA was isolated from each sorted fraction and quantified by UV absorbance on a Nanodrop 2000c.

The entry originates in a study of shared clonotypes between healthy human individuals (dated by TCRdb to 2020 to 2021). Background on the whole study: The cohort comprised a couple of women and three men aged 18 to 49 years. Libraries were prepared and TCR repertoires were sequenced by different laboratories using diverse techniques, in order to increase sequencing depth and limit assay-specific biases. Leukapheresis yielded between about 0.94 and 9.5 billion PBMCs per donor. To estimate repertoire size and how much clonotype sharing occurs between individuals, the study deeply sequenced the blood TCR repertoires of five healthy adults. For each donor, three plates each were used for CD4 naive and CD4 memory, two plates were used for CD8 naive, and one plate was used for CD8 memory.

Findings and caveats that apply to the study as a whole: Sampling was limited to blood, and TCR repertoires in tissue likely differ from TCR repertoires in blood. Pairwise subsampling indicated that sequencing depth was expected to affect the degree of clonotype sharing among donors. Approximately 5% of naive CD4, more than 3% of naive CD8, around 2.3% of memory CD4, and 0.35% to 0.4% of memory CD8 clonotypes were shared across several donors. Compared with non-shared clonotypes, the clonotypes found in all four sorted-subset donors had higher generation probabilities. Because the study included a small number of donors, the genetic and exposure-history diversity represented was limited. Naive subsets generally had larger estimated clonotype richness than memory subsets. Rarefaction of sorted-subset datasets indicated incomplete sequencing despite the large sequencing depth.

What was sequenced was naive CD4+ T cells sorted from blood. The cell subset or site label, read with the paper, signifies: CD45RA+ positively selected. The chain links TRBV11-2 with TRBJ2-1; TRBD2 aligns with 10 central bases. This receptor was identified in a man aged 30 to 45 in good health. This receptor carries the CDR3 CASSLTSGAYNEQFF. The nucleotide sequence reads as follows: TGTGCCAGCAGCCTAACTAGCGGGGCTTACAATGAGCAGTTCTTC.